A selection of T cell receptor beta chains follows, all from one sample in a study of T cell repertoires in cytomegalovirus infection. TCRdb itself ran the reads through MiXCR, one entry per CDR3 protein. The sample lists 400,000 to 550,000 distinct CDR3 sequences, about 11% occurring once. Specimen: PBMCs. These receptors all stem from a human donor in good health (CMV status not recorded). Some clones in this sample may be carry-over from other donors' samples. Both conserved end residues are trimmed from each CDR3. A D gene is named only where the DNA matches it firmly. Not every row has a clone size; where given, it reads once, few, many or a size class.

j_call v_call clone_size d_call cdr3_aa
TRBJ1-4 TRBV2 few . ASLPGPPSEKLF
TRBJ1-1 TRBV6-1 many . ASSGSLEAAEAF
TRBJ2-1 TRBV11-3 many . ASSLQVYNEQF
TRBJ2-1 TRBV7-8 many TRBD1 ASSLEWGQGGNEQF
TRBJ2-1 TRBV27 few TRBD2 ASSSFAGGAYNEQF
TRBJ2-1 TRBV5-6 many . ASSFLTGSSYNEQF
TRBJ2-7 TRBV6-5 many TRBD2 ASVRAGGDPYYEQY
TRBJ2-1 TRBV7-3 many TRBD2 ASSLGESAGEYNEQF
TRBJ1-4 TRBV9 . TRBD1 ASSVVPGTGEKLF
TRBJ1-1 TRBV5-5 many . ASSSLQGRGTEAF
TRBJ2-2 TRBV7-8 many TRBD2 ASTPRLAGSGELF
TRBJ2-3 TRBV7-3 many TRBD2 ASSLTGTSGRAVADTQY
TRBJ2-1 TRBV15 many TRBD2 ATSRVGAGVGNEQF
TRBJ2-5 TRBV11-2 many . ASSLDRWEETQY
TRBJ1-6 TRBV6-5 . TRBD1 ASHRGLGSPLH
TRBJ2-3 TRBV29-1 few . SVGEGGASRADTQY
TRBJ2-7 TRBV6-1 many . ASSEEGSWLY
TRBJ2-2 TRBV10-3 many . AIRVGATGELF
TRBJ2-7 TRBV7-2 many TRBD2 ASSSLAGYEQY
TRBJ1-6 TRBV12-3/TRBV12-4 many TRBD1 ASSFRTGDRVLNSPLH
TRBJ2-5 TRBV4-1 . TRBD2 ASSPTSGSVGTQY
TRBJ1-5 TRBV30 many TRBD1 AWSVSPGGTSNQPQH
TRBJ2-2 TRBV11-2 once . ASSLGRTLNTGELF
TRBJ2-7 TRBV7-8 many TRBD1 ASSPLTGGLYEQY
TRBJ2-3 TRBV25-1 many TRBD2 ASSEPVAGGPRDTQY
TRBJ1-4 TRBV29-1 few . SARIANEKLF
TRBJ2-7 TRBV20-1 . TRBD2 SAPPLAGGSSYEQY
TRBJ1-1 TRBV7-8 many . ASSLMAEAF
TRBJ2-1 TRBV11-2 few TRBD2 ASSSRLARSSYNEQF
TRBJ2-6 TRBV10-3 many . AISGAGRSSGANVLT
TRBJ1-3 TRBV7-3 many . ASSLYGGPGNTIY
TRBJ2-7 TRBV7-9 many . ASNPPEGRYDEQY
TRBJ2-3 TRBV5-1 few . ASSRIGGGRTDTQY
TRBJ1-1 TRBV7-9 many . ASRGALLMNTEAF
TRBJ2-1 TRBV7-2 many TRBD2 ASSYPGLQSEQF
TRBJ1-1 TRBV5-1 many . ASSLGQRNTEAF
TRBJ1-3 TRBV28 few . ASDESGPSSGNTIY
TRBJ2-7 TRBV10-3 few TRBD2 AISAGTSGTSSYEQY
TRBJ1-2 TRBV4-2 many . ASSHSGTQKGYT
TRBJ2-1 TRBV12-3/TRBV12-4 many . ASSNGHPKF
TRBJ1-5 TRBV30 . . AWSESEVDNQPQH